Listed below are T cell receptor beta chains from one sample, sequenced in a study of blood T cell repertoires in COVID-19. Generated by immunoSEQ multiplex PCR, the TCRdb table keeps only in-frame clones and is missing some. The sample has some 180,000 clones; approximately 80% are singletons. Material: PBMCs or T cells enriched from blood (not recorded which). These TCRs come from a man aged 55 to 69 who had been exposed to COVID-19. Both conserved end residues are part of each CDR3. The D gene is left open where the match is weak.

NA | TRBV19 | CASSTLRGSQPQHF
TRBD1 | TRBV30 | CAWKQGTYEQYF
TRBD2 | TRBV9 | CASSVEPSGSSVYEQYF
TRBD2 | TRBV19 | CASSMLGGGSPLEQYF
TRBD1 | TRBV24-1 | CATRQGAGTEAFF
TRBD2 | TRBV9 | CASSALTSGQETQYF
TRBD2 | TRBV28 | CASSSNWGGSTDTQYF
NA | TRBV4-1 | CASSQGLAARTYEQYF
NA | TRBV5-5 | CASSRTQNRGNEQFF
NA | TRBV5-4 | CASSSRETANTGELFF
NA | TRBV12-5 | CASGPTQVEQYF
TRBD2 | TRBV7-9 | CASSSWTSGAYEQYF